The 5 T cell receptor beta chains below were found in one sample sequenced in a study of type 1 regulatory T cells. These receptors' targets are unknown. A single record per CDR3 protein comes from TCRdb applying MiXCR to the reads. The top ten clones hold roughly a quarter of a sample with under 6,500 distinct CDR3 sequences, around 30% of them seen once. Notes on the study in general: Compared with non-type 1 regulatory T cells, type 1 regulatory T cells showed a more restricted TCR repertoire.

Sample: cultured type 1 regulatory T (Tr1) cells, either the whole culture or a sorted fraction (not recorded which). Every receptor here comes from a human donor in good health.

The chain employs TRBV12-3 or TRBV12-4 and TRBJ1-2; 10 bases line up with TRBD1. V was clipped by 1 base and J by 6 bases; unmatched bases: 8. The CDR3 has 16 amino acids. The DNA of the CDR3 is TGTGCCAGCAGTTTAGGCGGGACAGGGGCCTCGAATGGCTACACCTTC. It yields the protein CASSLGGTGASNGYTF.

This clonotype was picked up one time. Mismatch with germline at one junction end may stem from a read error. The chain is built from TRBV5-1 and TRBJ2-1, with 9 bases matching TRBD2. The length of the CDR3 is 16 residues. Germline V lookup: CDR1 SGHRS, CDR2 YFSETQ. Here the CDR3 reads CASSPSGLAGRNEQLF. DNA of the CDR3: TGCGCCAGCAGCCCCTCAGGGCTAGCGGGGCGCAATGAGCAGCTCTTC.

Concerning this clonotype: Mismatch with germline at one junction end may stem from a read error. This sequence joins TRBV5-1 and TRBJ2-1, with 12 bases aligning to TRBD2. The CDR3 is 15 residues long. CDR1 SGHRS and CDR2 YFSETQ come from the germline V gene. CDR3 in DNA: TGCGCCACCAGCCCAGGACTAGCGGGAACGGGTGAGCAGTTCTTC. Protein sequence: CATSPGLAGTGEQFF.

On this clonotype: A read error may explain this, as a much larger clone is one base away. The rearrangement joins TRBV12-3 or TRBV12-4 to TRBJ2-2, with D possibly TRBD2 on 6 matching bases. This CDR3 region has 16 residues. Trimming shortened V by 3 bases and J by 3 bases, and 14 bases separated the two germline ends. CDR3: CASSFHGSKYTGELFF. DNA for the CDR3: TGTGCCAGCAGTTTCCACGGGAGTAAGTACACCGGGGAGCTGTTTTTT.

V is TRBV12-3 or TRBV12-4 and J is TRBJ2-7, with 9 bases identical to TRBD2. J gave up 9 bases and V 1 base, and 4 bases lay outside the gene matches. The CDR3 extends over 13 amino acids. The CDR3 coding sequence is TGTGCCAGCAGTTTAGGGGGACTAGCTTCGCAGTACTTC. It codes for CASSLGGLASQYF.